Given below is one T cell receptor beta chain in context. The data were taken from a study of cytomegalovirus exposure and HLA in healthy donors. 60 Vbeta and 13 Jbeta primers were used in PCR. Only in-frame clones appear in the TCRdb table, and some are missing; sequencing was by immunoSEQ multiplex PCR. The sample carries around 150,000 clones, approximately 80% recorded once. The CDR3 spans 17 residues. J was trimmed by 6 bases and V by 0 bases; bases with no gene match: 11. Germline values: CDR1 GTSNPN, CDR2 SVGIG (reference sequence). Each donor's status was that of a healthy bone marrow donor. The chain combines TRBV30 with TRBJ2-3, with TRBD2 matching over 11 bases. Sequencing used PBMCs. This TCR derives from a man aged 50-60 years in good health and CMV-seropositive. The DNA for the CDR3 is TGTGCCTGGAGTGTACGTGTTAGCGGGAGGGCCGTGGATACGCAGTATTTT. Its translation: CAWSVRVSGRAVDTQYF.